This T cell receptor beta chain was obtained from a study of T-cell memory formation after mild COVID-19. Constant-segment-primed 5'RACE gave TCR alpha and TCR beta cDNA libraries with sample barcodes and UMIs. TCRdb re-called the 5' RACE reads through MiXCR, storing one row per CDR3 protein. The sample yields about 430,000 distinct CDR3 sequences, 20% to 25% seen once. CDR3 length equals 11 residues. V was clipped by 0 bases and J by 6 bases, with 3 bases between them. CDR1 and CDR2 (germline): ENHRY, SYGVKD. This clonotype was seen a few times. The V gene is TRBV10-3, the J gene TRBJ2-7; D not resolved. The sequencing input was PBMCs or a T cell subset sorted from them (not recorded which). The origin of this receptor is an adult woman who had mild COVID-19 (a few samples of this study predate the infection). Cell type and time point are not known. The CDR3 coding sequence is TGTGCCATCAGTGAGTCGTTCGAGCAGTACTTC. Translated: CAISESFEQYF.